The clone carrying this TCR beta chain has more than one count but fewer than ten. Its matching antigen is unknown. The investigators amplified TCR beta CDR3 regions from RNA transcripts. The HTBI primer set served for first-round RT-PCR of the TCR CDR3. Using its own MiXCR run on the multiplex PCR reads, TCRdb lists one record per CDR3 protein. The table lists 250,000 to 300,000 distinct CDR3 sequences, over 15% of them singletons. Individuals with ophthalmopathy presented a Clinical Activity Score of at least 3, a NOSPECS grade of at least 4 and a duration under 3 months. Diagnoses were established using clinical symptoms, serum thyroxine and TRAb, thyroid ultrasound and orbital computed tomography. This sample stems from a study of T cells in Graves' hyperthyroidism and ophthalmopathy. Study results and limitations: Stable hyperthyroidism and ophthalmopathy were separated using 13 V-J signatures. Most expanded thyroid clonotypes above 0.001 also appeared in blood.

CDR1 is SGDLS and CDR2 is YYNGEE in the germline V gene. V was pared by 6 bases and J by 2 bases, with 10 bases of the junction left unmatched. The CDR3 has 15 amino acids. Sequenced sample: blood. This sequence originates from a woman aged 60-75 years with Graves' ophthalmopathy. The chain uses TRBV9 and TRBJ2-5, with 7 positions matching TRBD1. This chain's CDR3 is CASTRSGTEQETQYF. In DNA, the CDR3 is TGTGCCAGCACCCGATCCGGGACAGAACAAGAGACCCAGTACTTC.